A single sample gave rise to the 30 T cell receptor beta chains below, sequenced in a study of beta chain features in type 1 diabetes. Isolated RNA was reverse transcribed in full, so expressed TCRB transcripts were sequenced. Only in-frame clones appear in the TCRdb table, and some are missing; sequencing was by immunoSEQ multiplex PCR. The table lists roughly 310,000 clones, approximately 11% of them singletons, with about 0.014% in the top ten. Sequences were obtained from naive CD4+ T cells from blood. These receptors were taken from a young woman in good health.

There are a few counts of this clone. The chain uses TRBV6-5 and TRBJ1-1; D may be TRBD1 (6 bases). The germline V gene encodes CDR1 MNHEY and CDR2 SVGAGI. Deletions cut 4 bases from V and 5 bases from J, with 17 bases between. The CDR3 is 15 residues long. The CDR3 coding sequence is TGTGCCAGCAGTTCTTCTACGATACAGGGTACTGAAGCTTTCTTT. Translation: CASSSSTIQGTEAFF.

This clone was counted only a few times. This chain links TRBV19 with TRBJ1-1, with 9 bases that match TRBD1. The trim removed 5 bases at V and 10 bases at J, leaving 17 bases unmatched. The germline CDR1 and CDR2 sequences are LNHDA and SQIVND (reference sequence). The CDR3 extends over 16 amino acids. CDR3 nucleotide sequence: TGTGCCAGTAGTTTCACGACAGGGGGTAACTGGTTTCGAGCTTTCTTT. Its protein product is CASSFTTGGNWFRAFF.

This clone was detected a few times. J is TRBJ2-5 and V is TRBV28; TRBD1 aligns across 10 bases. Germline loops: CDR1 MDHEN, CDR2 SYDVKM. CDR3 length: 15 amino acids. The ends lost 3 bases at V and 5 bases at J; junction bases unmatched: 6. The CDR3 DNA is TGTGCCAGCAGTTTCGGGACAGGGGTTGCGGAGACCCAGTACTTC. As protein: CASSFGTGVAETQYF.

In this sample, this clone turned up a few times. The chain uses TRBV7-8 and TRBJ2-3; D is unclear. CDR1 SGHVS and CDR2 FQNEAQ come from the germline V gene. Trimming removed 8 bases at V and 7 bases at J, with 13 bases between. This CDR3 is 12 amino acids long. CDR3 DNA sequence: TGTGCCAGCGGAGCACTAACGTATACGCAGTATTTT. As protein: CASGALTYTQYF. Supplemented by reference TRBV7-8 and TRBJ2-3, the full variable domain reads GAGVSQSPRYKVAKRGQDVALRCDPISGHVSLFWYQQALGQGPEFLTYFQNEAQLDKSGLPSDRFFAERPEGSVSTLKIQRTQQEDSAVYLCASGALTYTQYFGPGTRLTVL.

The rearrangement joins TRBV6-5 to TRBJ2-1; 9 bases map to TRBD2. Unmatched junction bases numbered 9, after V lost 6 bases and J lost 9 bases. The CDR3 totals 14 residues. In germline, CDR1 is MNHEY, CDR2 SVGAGI. Written as DNA, the CDR3 is TGTGCCAGCAGACAGGGACTAGCTAGGGCTGAGCAGTTCTTC. It specifies CASRQGLARAEQFF.

This chain uses TRBV9 with TRBJ2-1; 9 bases match TRBD2. This CDR3 comprises 17 residues. The junction had 15 bases not matched to a gene; V was cut back by 3 bases and J by 8 bases. From germline, CDR1 is SGDLS and CDR2 YYNGEE. The CDR3 region has the DNA TGTGCCAGCAGCGCACGACCACTAGCGGGTGTTCAGGATGAGCAGTTCTTC. Protein: CASSARPLAGVQDEQFF.

The chain carries TRBV28 and TRBJ2-6; TRBD1 agrees at 7 bases. The CDR3 sequence is 15 residues long. V lost 6 bases to trimming and J lost 3 bases; unmatched junction nucleotides: 5. Germline V gene data show CDR1 as MDHEN and CDR2 as SYDVKM. CDR3 sequence reads: CASSPDRVGANVLTF. The CDR3 nucleotides read TGTGCCAGCAGCCCCGACAGGGTTGGGGCCAACGTCCTGACTTTC.

This clone turned up a few times. The rearrangement uses TRBV10-3 and TRBJ1-1, with 9 bases fitting TRBD1. V lost 6 bases and J lost 7; bases outside the gene matches: 6. This CDR3 has 13 residues. Germline V gene sequence: CDR1 ENHRY, CDR2 SYGVKD. CDR3 DNA: TGTGCCATCAGGACAGGGGGGAACGATGAAGCTTTCTTT. As protein: CAIRTGGNDEAFF.

The rearrangement joins TRBV5-6 to TRBJ2-1; 11 bases agree with TRBD2. The CDR3 consists of 14 residues. Germline assignment: CDR1 SGHDT and CDR2 YYEEEE. V lost 9 bases and J lost 6; bases outside the gene matches: 8. As DNA, the CDR3 is TGTGCCATACCCGGACTAGCGGGCGGCAATGAGCAGTTCTTC. It yields the protein CAIPGLAGGNEQFF.

V and J are TRBV28 and TRBJ2-7; no clear D. With 1 base removed from V and 6 bases from J, the gap between germline ends came to 16 bases. The CDR3 runs to 15 residues. CDR1 and CDR2 (germline): MDHEN, SYDVKM. The CDR3 protein is CASSLFLGSPIEQYF. The CDR3 DNA reads TGTGCCAGCAGTTTATTCCTTGGTAGCCCGATCGAGCAGTACTTC.

The CDR3 sequence is CASSQRDSNEQFF. CDR3 bases: TGTGCCAGCAGTCAAAGGGACAGTAATGAGCAGTTCTTC. J is TRBJ2-1 and V is TRBV28, with 7 positions matching TRBD1. The germline V gene has CDR1 MDHEN and CDR2 SYDVKM. The V segment lost 5 bases and the J segment 7 bases; nucleotides outside the gene matches: 5. The CDR3 length is 13 residues.

The chain joins TRBV28 to TRBJ2-7; 10 nucleotides line up with TRBD1. CDR1 is MDHEN and CDR2 is SYDVKM in the germline V gene. This CDR3 spans 14 amino acids. Trimming cost V 9 bases and J 0 bases; bases outside gene matches: 5. The CDR3 bases are TGTGCCAGTACCGGGACAGGGGTCTCCTACGAGCAGTACTTC. Its translation: CASTGTGVSYEQYF.

The table lists this clone with a few counts. This chain connects TRBV9 to TRBJ1-4; D is possibly TRBD1 (6 bases). CDR1 and CDR2 from the germline V gene are SGDLS and YYNGEE. The length of the CDR3 is 16 residues. V was pared by 2 bases and J by 8 bases, with 19 bases between. CDR3 region: CASSVGLVRGDEKLFF. DNA of the CDR3: TGTGCCAGCAGCGTTGGTTTAGTCAGGGGTGACGAAAAACTGTTTTTT.

In its sample, this clone was seen a few times. This chain links TRBV4-3 with TRBJ2-2, with D possibly matching TRBD2 (5 bases). Germline CDR1 LGHNA, CDR2 YSLEER. With 1 base removed from V and 0 bases from J, the gap between germline ends came to 9 bases. The CDR3 totals 16 residues. Here the CDR3 reads CASSQAAEPNTGELFF. CDR3 bases: TGCGCCAGCAGCCAAGCAGCGGAACCGAACACCGGGGAGCTGTTTTTT.

This clone has more than one count but fewer than ten. This chain links TRBV25-1 with TRBJ1-5; possibly TRBD1 for D (5 bases). The CDR3 is made up of 14 amino acids. Germline V gives CDR1 MGHDK, CDR2 SYGVNS. The V gene lost 4 bases and the J gene lost 0 bases, with 7 bases spanning the gap. As DNA, the CDR3 is TGTGCCAGCAGTGGACAGCTTAGCAATCAGCCCCAGCATTTT. Translating gives CASSGQLSNQPQHF. Based on the CDR3 plus reference TRBV25-1 and TRBJ1-5, the full variable domain is EADIYQTPRYLVIGTGKKITLECSQTMGHDKMYWYQQDPGMELHLIHYSYGVNSTEKGDLSSESTVSRIRTEHFPLTLESARPSHTSQYLCASSGQLSNQPQHFGDGTRLSIL.

V is TRBV21-1 and J is TRBJ2-3; TRBD2 is taken as the D call from the table, unchecked against the DNA. TRBV21-1 is assigned pseudogene status. CDR3 length: 17 amino acids. The CDR3 DNA reads as TGTGCCAGCAGCAAGGGGGCTAGCGGACCGGTCACAGATACGCAGTATTTT. Translating it yields CASSKGASGPVTDTQYF.

V is TRBV7-9 and J is TRBJ2-7, with D possibly being TRBD1 (6 bases). Germline CDR1 reads SEHNR; CDR2 reads FQNEAQ (reference sequence). V gave up 5 bases and J gave up 0 bases, with 11 bases separating them. The length of the CDR3 is 14 residues. DNA for the CDR3: TGTGCCAGCAGCAGACAGGCCCTCTCCTACGAGCAGTACTTC. It is translated as CASSRQALSYEQYF.

The chain combines TRBV6-6 with TRBJ1-5; 9 bases are shared with TRBD1. Germline loops: CDR1 MNHNY, CDR2 SVGAGI (reference sequence). There are 15 residues in the CDR3. V lost 6 bases to trimming and J lost 3 bases; unmatched junction nucleotides: 6. CDR3 protein: CASSSGQGYNQPQHF. Here the CDR3 DNA reads TGTGCCAGCAGCTCGGGACAGGGCTACAATCAGCCCCAGCATTTT.

This clone was detected only a few times. The chain has TRBV5-1 and TRBJ2-2; 8 bases are a match to TRBD1. The V gene end was trimmed by 4 bases and the J gene end by 5 bases; junction bases not matched to a gene: 10. Germline CDR1 and CDR2: SGHRS and YFSETQ. The CDR3 extends over 16 amino acids. The CDR3 spells CASSQDRAVVTGELFF. As DNA, the CDR3 is TGCGCCAGCAGCCAGGACAGGGCCGTCGTGACCGGGGAGCTGTTTTTT.

This clone came up a few times. V and J are TRBV7-2 and TRBJ2-7, with a weak D call TRBD2 (5 bases). Deletions cut 1 base from V and 6 bases from J, with 16 bases between. From germline, CDR1 is SGHTA and CDR2 FQGNSA. The CDR3 loop spans 15 amino acids. The CDR3 spells CASSLVYPGLSEQYF. Written as DNA, the CDR3 is TGTGCCAGCAGCTTAGTTTACCCGGGATTGAGCGAGCAGTACTTC.

The V and J genes are TRBV19 and TRBJ2-7; 7 bases fit TRBD1. J gave up 1 base and V 10 bases, and 10 bases lay outside the gene matches. The germline V gene encodes CDR1 LNHDA and CDR2 SQIVND (reference sequence). This CDR3 contains 14 residues. CDR3 amino acids: CATRDRESSYEQYF. The DNA of the CDR3 is TGTGCCACAAGAGACAGGGAAAGTTCCTACGAGCAGTACTTC.

This clone was counted only a few times. The chain couples TRBV30 to TRBJ1-3, with 9 positions matching TRBD1. The J segment lost 3 bases and the V segment lost 4 bases, leaving 1 base of the junction unmatched. The CDR3 spans 13 residues. Germline lookup yields CDR1 GTSNPN and CDR2 SVGIG (reference sequence). The CDR3 spells CAWKTGGGNTIYF. The CDR3 DNA reads TGTGCCTGGAAGACAGGGGGTGGAAACACCATATATTTT.

In this sample, this clone turned up a few times. The chain combines TRBV28 with TRBJ2-1; 13 bases are shared with TRBD2. CDR3 length: 17 residues. Germline trimming cut 4 bases from V and 5 bases from J; bases unmatched to any gene: 8. Germline V gene data show CDR1 as MDHEN and CDR2 as SYDVKM. The CDR3 region is CASSSPGLAGPHNEQFF. The CDR3, as DNA: TGTGCCAGCAGTTCCCCGGGACTAGCGGGGCCCCACAATGAGCAGTTCTTC. Together with reference TRBV28 and TRBJ2-1, the CDR3 gives the full variable domain: DVKVTQSSRYLVKRTGEKVFLECVQDMDHENMFWYRQDPGLGLRLIYFSYDVKMKEKGDIPEGYSVSREKKERFSLILESASTNQTSMYLCASSSPGLAGPHNEQFFGPGTRLTVL.

This sequence joins TRBV29-1 and TRBJ2-7; tentative D call: TRBD1 (6 bases). This CDR3 is 13 amino acids long. With 4 bases removed from V and 2 bases from J, the gap between germline ends came to 12 bases. Germline V lookup: CDR1 SQVTM, CDR2 ANQGSEA. The CDR3 coding sequence is TGCAGCGTTGTTCCAGGGGCTCCCTACGAGCAGTACTTC. It translates to CSVVPGAPYEQYF.

In nucleotides, the CDR3 is TGTGCCAGCAGTTTATACCAGGGGGAGGCGGCCAAAAACATTCAGTACTTC. Residues: CASSLYQGEAAKNIQYF. This chain uses TRBV28 with TRBJ2-4, with a possible D match to TRBD1 (7 bases). Per the germline V gene, CDR1 is MDHEN and CDR2 is SYDVKM. V gave up 1 base and J gave up 1 base, with 14 bases separating them. This CDR3 spans 17 amino acids.

This clone occurred a few times. The CDR3 end shows no conserved phenylalanine or tryptophan, and so a read error is likely. The DNA is left out, because the CDR3 cannot be placed on it with certainty; the CDR3 is given as TCRdb lists it. The chain joins TRBV28 to TRBJ1-2; TRBD1 is the table's D call and was not checked against the DNA. Germline assignment: CDR1 MDHEN and CDR2 SYDVKM. The CDR3 adds up to 14 amino acids, both ends counted. The CDR3 reads CASTAEGTGSPLSL.

This clone was seen only a few times. The V and J genes are TRBV28 and TRBJ2-1; the match to TRBD2 covers 12 bases. This CDR3 has 14 residues. V dropped 7 bases and J dropped 9; count of bases not matched to a gene: 7. CDR1 MDHEN and CDR2 SYDVKM come from the germline V gene. The CDR3 DNA sequence: TGTGCCAGCATCGTGACTAGCGGGAGACGTGAGCAGTTCTTC. It yields the protein CASIVTSGRREQFF.

The chain uses TRBV9 and TRBJ2-7; D is perhaps TRBD2 (6 bases). Trimming left V 0 bases short and J 0 bases short, with 10 bases between. The CDR3 sequence is 15 residues long. The V gene's germline CDR1 is SGDLS and CDR2 YYNGEE. This CDR3 reads CASSVDAGSSYEQYF. CDR3 nucleotides: TGTGCCAGCAGCGTAGATGCGGGGAGCTCCTACGAGCAGTACTTC.

This clone appeared a few times. The J gene is TRBJ1-1, the V gene TRBV10-3; unclear D gene. V was cut by 7 bases and J by 1 base, with 7 bases left in between. Germline V gene sequence: CDR1 ENHRY, CDR2 SYGVKD. This CDR3 is 12 amino acids long. CDR3 in DNA: TGTGCCATCAAGGACTGGAACACTGAAGCTTTCTTT. Translated: CAIKDWNTEAFF.

In this sample, this clone turned up a few times. The CDR3 sequence: CASSRGQGRETQYF. The DNA of the CDR3 is TGTGCCAGCAGCCGGGGACAGGGGAGGGAGACCCAGTACTTC. The rearrangement uses TRBV7-2 and TRBJ2-5, with TRBD1 matching 10 bases. V lost 5 bases and J lost 5; bases outside the gene matches: 5. The CDR3 extends over 14 amino acids. CDR1 and CDR2 from the germline V gene are SGHTA and FQGNSA.